This TCR beta chain is from a study of response to subunit inactivated influenza vaccine. General study results and limits: New T cells are recruited in small numbers by each seasonal influenza vaccination, according to the authors' suggestion.

This clonotype was observed a few times. Its antigen is not identified. Trimming pared 7 bases from V and 0 bases from J, leaving 12 bases between. CDR3 length: 13 residues. Germline CDR1 is SQVTM and CDR2 is ANQGSEA. MiXCR, applied by TCRdb to the RT-PCR reads, yields one record per CDR3 protein. The data contain 300,000 to 350,000 distinct CDR3 sequences, just over 20% of them singletons. Sequenced material: PBMCs from blood, taken less than 22 months after vaccination. The chain combines TRBV29-1 with TRBJ1-1; the D is unclear. This TCR derives from a man aged 45-69 years who received an inactivated influenza vaccine. CDR3 protein: CSARPGLNTEAFF. The CDR3 nucleotides are TGCAGCGCCCGTCCGGGGTTGAACACTGAAGCTTTCTTT.